This paragraph covers one T cell receptor (beta chain) sequence. Its specificity is unknown. The record originates from a study of T cell responses to AZD1222 COVID-19 vaccine. The CDR3 loop spans 14 amino acids. Germline V gives CDR1 LGHNA, CDR2 YNFKEQ. The junction had 2 bases not matched to a gene; V was cut back by 3 bases and J by 5 bases. Method: immunoSEQ multiplex PCR; TCRdb's copy keeps in-frame clones and lacks some. The data show some 130,000 clones, more than 90% seen once. Broader study findings: Spike as a whole was targeted by vaccine-associated CD4 TCRs, dominant at 160-218 and 743-854. At study baseline, merely six AZD1222 recipients were seropositive. Donors in the cohort were predominantly white British and more often female, and clonal diversity was possibly underestimated.

Specimen: peripheral blood, collected 28 days after the second AZD1222 dose. The clonotype originates from an adult who received the AZD1222 COVID-19 vaccine. The chain couples TRBV4-2 to TRBJ2-7; 12 bases map to TRBD1. As DNA, the CDR3 is TGTGCCAGCAGCCACGGGACAGGGGGCAACGAGCAGTACTTC. Encoded protein: CASSHGTGGNEQYF.